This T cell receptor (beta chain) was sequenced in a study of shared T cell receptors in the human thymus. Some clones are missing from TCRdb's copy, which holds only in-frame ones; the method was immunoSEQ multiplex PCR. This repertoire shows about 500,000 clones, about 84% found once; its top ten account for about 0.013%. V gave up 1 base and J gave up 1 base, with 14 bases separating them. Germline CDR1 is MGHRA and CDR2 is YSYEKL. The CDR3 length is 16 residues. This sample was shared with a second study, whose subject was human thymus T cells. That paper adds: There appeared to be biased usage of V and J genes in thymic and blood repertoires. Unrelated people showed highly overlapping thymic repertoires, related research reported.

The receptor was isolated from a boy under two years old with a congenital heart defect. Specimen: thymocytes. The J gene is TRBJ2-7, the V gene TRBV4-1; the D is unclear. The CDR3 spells CASSQAPTSPSYEQYF. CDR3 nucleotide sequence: TGCGCCAGCAGCCAAGCCCCGACATCACCGTCCTACGAGCAGTACTTC.